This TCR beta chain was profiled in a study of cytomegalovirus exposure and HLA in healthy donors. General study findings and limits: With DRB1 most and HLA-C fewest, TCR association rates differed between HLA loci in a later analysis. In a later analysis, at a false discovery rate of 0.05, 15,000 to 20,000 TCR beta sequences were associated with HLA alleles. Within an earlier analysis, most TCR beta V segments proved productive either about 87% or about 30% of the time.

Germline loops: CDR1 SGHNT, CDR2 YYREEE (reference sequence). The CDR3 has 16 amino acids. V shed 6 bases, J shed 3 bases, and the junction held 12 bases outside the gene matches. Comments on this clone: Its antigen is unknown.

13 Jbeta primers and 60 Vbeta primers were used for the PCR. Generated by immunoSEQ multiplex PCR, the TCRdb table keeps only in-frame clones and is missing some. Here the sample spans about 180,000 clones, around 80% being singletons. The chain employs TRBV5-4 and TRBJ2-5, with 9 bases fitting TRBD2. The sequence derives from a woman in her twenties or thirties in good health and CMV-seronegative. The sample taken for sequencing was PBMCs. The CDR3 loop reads CASTRASGTIEETQYF. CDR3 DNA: TGTGCCAGCACGCGAGCTAGCGGGACGATCGAAGAGACCCAGTACTTC.